This record covers a single T cell receptor beta chain. Its antigen is currently unknown. This entry belongs to a study of PD-1 blockade in classical Hodgkin lymphoma. Data came from immunoSEQ multiplex PCR; TCRdb stores just in-frame clones and leaves some out. Among tens of thousands of clones listed, around 80% were seen once. The sample's time point: cycle 4 day 1 (C4D1), after 5 to 7 weeks of nivolumab. All patients experienced relapse after autologous stem cell transplantation, and brentuximab vedotin exposure was variable. Magnetic negative selection was used to purify CD4+ T cells from PBMCs that had been thawed. Complete response, partial response or progressive disease constituted the best response categories observed. Study observations and caveats: Healthy donors reportedly exceeded newly diagnosed patients in baseline TCR diversity.

Germline lookup yields CDR1 SGHRS and CDR2 YFSETQ. CDR3 length: 16 amino acids. With 2 bases clipped from V and 5 bases from J, the junction kept 8 bases outside the gene matches. Sequencing was performed on CD4+ T cells from blood, taken before the fourth cycle of nivolumab. The receptor's source is a human donor with classical Hodgkin lymphoma. The chain has TRBV5-1 and TRBJ2-1; TRBD2 agrees at 9 bases. CDR3 in amino acids: CASSFLLAGANNEQFF. CDR3 DNA: TGCGCCAGCAGCTTCCTCTTAGCGGGGGCTAACAATGAGCAGTTCTTC.